This T cell receptor (beta chain) comes out of a study of T cell repertoires in ileal Crohn's disease. The overall study: Postoperative therapy was given to about half: eleven to twelve thiopurines, roughly 20 anti-TNF agents.

Study observations and caveats: All patients with clonality above 26.8% had endoscopic recurrence.

CDR1 and CDR2 from the germline V gene are LNHDA and SQIVND (reference sequence). The CDR3 has 13 residues. Trimming cost V 3 bases and J 6 bases, with 12 bases left between them. This table comes from immunoSEQ multiplex PCR, and its TCRdb copy is limited to in-frame clones, with some not included. The table lists 8,000 to 9,500 clones, around 77% of them singletons. Of note for this clone: Its antigen remains unknown.

The receptor was derived from an adult with Crohn's disease. The V and J genes are TRBV19 and TRBJ2-7; no definite D call. Sequencing was performed on ileal tissue. CDR3 in amino acids: CASSIVASTEQYF. The CDR3 DNA follows: TGTGCCAGTAGTATCGTCGCTTCTACCGAGCAGTACTTC.